This record looks at one TCR beta chain sequence and its context. Its antigen has not been determined. No base quality values were provided; no much bigger clone lies one nucleotide off. At diagnosis, tumor, uninvolved tumor-adjacent lung and peripheral blood were collected and then preserved as a mix of FFPE and fresh-frozen material. For TCR repertoire profiling, blood samples were analyzed in the form of peripheral blood mononuclear cells. CDR1 and CDR2 were assigned from the germline V gene (reference sequence) as LNHNV and YYDKDF. From its cysteine to its phenylalanine, the CDR3 spans 15 amino acids. The CDR3 DNA has 45 bases and is translated from base 1. V drops 4 bases and J drops 1 base, leaving 13 bases in between. This sample is drawn from a study of T cells in localized non-small cell lung cancer (dated by TCRdb to 2018 to 2021). Background for the entire study: The study analyzed T cell repertoires of about 230 early-stage NSCLC patients, comparing tumors and uninvolved tumor-adjacent lungs. The mean age of the NSCLC patients was roughly 63 years, with roughly 120 men and 110 or so women. The cohort consisted of 200 to 250 treatment-naive NSCLC patients whose localized lung tumors had been resected.

Beyond this particular receptor, the publication reports: Because the study design was exploratory, TCR variables were selected using unadjusted p-values without false-discovery rate correction. Higher T cell density in blood was associated with longer overall survival, whereas higher clonality in adjacent lung was associated with shorter survival. Of the top 100 tumor clones, a median of 57 were detected in paired uninvolved adjacent lung; 28 were also among that lung's top 100. Uninvolved tumor-adjacent lung showed the highest T cell clonality, higher than tumor, which suggests more focused antigenic responses in the uninvolved tumor-adjacent lung. Because multi-region tumor sequencing was not done, intratumor heterogeneity could not be ruled out.

TCR beta CDR3 regions were sequenced from DNA using the immunoSEQ Assay. Processing in the source paper ran as follows. To compute T cell density, TCR beta template counts were normalized to usable DNA, which was estimated by amplifying housekeeping genes. Richness was estimated with the preseqR package, extrapolating to 400,000 templates for PBMC samples and 120,000 templates for tissue samples. Clonality was defined as one minus Pielou's evenness. Tissue-enriched TCRs were identified by differential abundance testing using productive amino-acid clonotypes, minimum total count 5 and alpha 0.1. The Jaccard Index and the Morisita Overlap Index were used to measure repertoire overlap between compartments. GLIPH clustered TCR beta CDR3s with public tetramer-defined viral CDR3s; viral motifs required at least three viral sequences plus V-gene enrichment. TCRdb took this table from immuneACCESS and kept in-frame rearrangements with V and J called. Such tables lack part of the clones; where checked against another copy, unresolved V genes explain under half of the gap, and the rest is unexplained. V and J calls and clone size are those listed in that table; D and trimming were worked out from the DNA. Counted in this sample were over 9,000 clones; more than 75% of them appeared once. Over 7.5% of the sample comes from the top ten.

The clonotype originates from a male donor at least 60 years old with stage III lung adenocarcinoma. The chain is encoded by TRBV15 joined to TRBJ2-5; perhaps TRBD1 is the D gene, with 5 bases matching. Sequenced here: peripheral blood, sampled before any cancer treatment. Here the CDR3 is given as CATSINRGSQETQYF. The DNA sequence reads TGTGCCACCAGCATTAATAGGGGCAGCCAAGAGACCCAGTACTTC.